This paragraph reports one T cell receptor beta chain. Its antigen is currently unknown. Clones were read by immunoSEQ multiplex PCR, and TCRdb kept only the in-frame ones, dropping some. In the table there are around 140,000 clones, over 75% of which are singletons. The data were obtained in a study of T cell responses to AZD1222 COVID-19 vaccine. CDR1 and CDR2 (germline): SEHNR, FQNEAQ (reference sequence). V was cut by 5 bases and J by 7 bases, with 18 bases left in between. The CDR3 has 15 residues. Study-wide results and caveats: Along spike, vaccine-associated CD4 TCRs were found throughout, with dominance at 160-218 and 743-854.

The chain has TRBV7-9 and TRBJ1-5, with TRBD1 as a possible D gene (6 bases). Material: peripheral blood, obtained on day 0 of AZD1222 vaccination. The clonotype comes from an adult in good health. CDR3 region: CASSPQGGLRQPQHF. In DNA form, the CDR3 reads TGTGCCAGCAGCCCTCAAGGGGGTTTACGGCAGCCCCAGCATTTT.